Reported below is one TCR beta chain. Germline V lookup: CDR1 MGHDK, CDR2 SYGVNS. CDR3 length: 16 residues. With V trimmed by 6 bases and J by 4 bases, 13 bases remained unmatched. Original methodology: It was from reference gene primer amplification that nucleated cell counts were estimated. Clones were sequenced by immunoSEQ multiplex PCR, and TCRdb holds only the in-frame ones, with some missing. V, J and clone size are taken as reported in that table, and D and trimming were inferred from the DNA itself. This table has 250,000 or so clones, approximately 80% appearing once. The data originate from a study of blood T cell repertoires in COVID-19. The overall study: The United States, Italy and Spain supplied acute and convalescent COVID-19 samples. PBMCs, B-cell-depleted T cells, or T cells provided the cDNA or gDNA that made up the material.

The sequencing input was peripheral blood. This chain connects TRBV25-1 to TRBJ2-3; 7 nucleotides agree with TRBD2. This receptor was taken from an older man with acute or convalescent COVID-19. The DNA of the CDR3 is TGTGCCAGCAGCCCACGTATGAGCGGGAACGCAGATACGCAGTATTTT. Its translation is CASSPRMSGNADTQYF.